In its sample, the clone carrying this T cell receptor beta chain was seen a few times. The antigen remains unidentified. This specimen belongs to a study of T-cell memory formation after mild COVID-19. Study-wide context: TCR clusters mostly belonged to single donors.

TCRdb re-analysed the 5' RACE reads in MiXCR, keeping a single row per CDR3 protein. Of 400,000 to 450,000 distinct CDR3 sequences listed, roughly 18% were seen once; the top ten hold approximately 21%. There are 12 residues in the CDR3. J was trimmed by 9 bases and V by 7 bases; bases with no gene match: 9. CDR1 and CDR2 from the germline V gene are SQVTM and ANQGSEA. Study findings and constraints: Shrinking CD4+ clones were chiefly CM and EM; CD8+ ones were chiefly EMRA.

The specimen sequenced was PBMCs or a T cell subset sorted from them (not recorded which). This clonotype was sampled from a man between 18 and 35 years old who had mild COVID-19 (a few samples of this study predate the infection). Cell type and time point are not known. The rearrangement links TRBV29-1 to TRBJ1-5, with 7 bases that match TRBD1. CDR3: CSAQGDAGPQHF. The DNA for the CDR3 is TGCAGCGCCCAGGGGGACGCAGGGCCCCAGCATTTT.